Listed below are T cell receptor beta chains from one sample, sequenced in a study of cytotoxic CD8 clonotypes in ibrutinib-treated CLL. The table came from immunoSEQ multiplex PCR; TCRdb's copy has only in-frame clones and leaves some out. The sample yields 150,000 or so clones, about 84% seen once. This specimen consisted of PBMCs, obtained after 36 months of ibrutinib treatment. These receptors came from a human donor with chronic lymphocytic leukemia. The CDR3 runs from the conserved cysteine through the conserved F or W. D genes are given only for firm matches. Size values are once, few and many counts, or a class for expanded clones, and some rows have none.

>NA|TRBV2|NA|TRBJ1-5
CASSFSGQYNQPQHF
TGTGCCAGCAGCTTCTCAGGACAGTACAATCAGCCCCAGCATTTT
>NA|TRBV19|NA|TRBJ1-1
CATSGWGTEAFF
TGTGCCACCTCAGGGTGGGGCACTGAAGCTTTCTTT
>NA|TRBV9|NA|TRBJ2-7
CASSLGTQSYEQYF
TGTGCCAGCAGCCTCGGGACACAATCCTACGAGCAGTACTTC
>NA|TRBV5-4|NA|TRBJ1-3
CASSLERGNTIYF
TGTGCCAGCAGCTTGGAGCGGGGAAACACCATATATTTT
>NA|TRBV5-1|NA|TRBJ2-1
CASREDSSNEQFF
TGCGCCAGCAGAGAGGACTCGAGCAATGAGCAGTTCTTC
>TRBD1|TRBV28|NA|TRBJ1-5
CASRQDRGPQPQHF
TGTGCCAGCAGACAGGACAGGGGGCCTCAGCCCCAGCATTTT
>TRBD1|TRBV5-8|NA|TRBJ1-1
CASSKDRLFLLEAFF
TGTGCCAGCAGCAAGGACAGGTTGTTCTTGCTTGAAGCTTTCTTT
>NA|TRBV18|NA|TRBJ2-7
CASSPGGRPYEQYF
TGTGCCAGCTCCCCCGGCGGACGCCCCTACGAGCAGTACTTC
>NA|TRBV18|NA|TRBJ2-7
CASSPTSLFSYEQYF
TGTGCCAGCTCACCGACAAGCCTTTTTTCCTACGAGCAGTACTTC
>NA|TRBV6-4|NA|TRBJ1-6
CASSAQGDRNSPLHF
TGTGCCAGCAGCGCCCAGGGAGATCGGAATTCACCCCTCCACTTT
>NA|TRBV30|few|TRBJ1-3
CAWSYGIHSGNTIYF
TGTGCCTGGAGTTATGGGATACACTCTGGAAACACCATATATTTT
>NA|TRBV5-4|NA|TRBJ2-5
CASSLAPGGQETQYF
TGTGCCAGCAGCTTGGCTCCGGGTGGGCAAGAGACCCAGTACTTC
>NA|TRBV27|NA|TRBJ2-5
CASSRRDSETQYF
TGTGCCAGCAGCAGACGGGACTCTGAGACCCAGTACTTC
>TRBD1|TRBV19|NA|TRBJ2-2
CASSRGTGDTGELFF
TGTGCCAGTAGTAGGGGGACAGGGGACACCGGGGAGCTGTTTTTT
>NA|TRBV7-9|NA|TRBJ1-2
CASSSAMGGGNYGYTF
TGTGCCAGCAGCTCGGCTATGGGGGGAGGGAACTATGGCTACACCTTC
>TRBD2|TRBV4-1|NA|TRBJ2-7
CASSQDLAGVFYEQYF
TGCGCCAGCAGCCAAGACCTAGCGGGAGTGTTCTACGAGCAGTACTTC
>NA|TRBV5-1|NA|TRBJ2-7
CASSLRDSGTYEQYF
TGCGCCAGCAGCTTGCGTGACAGTGGAACCTACGAGCAGTACTTC
>NA|TRBV5-8|once|TRBJ2-3
CASSLRLDPGGTDTQYF
TGTGCCAGCAGCCTCCGTTTGGACCCTGGGGGCACAGATACGCAGTATTTT
>TRBD2|TRBV4-2|NA|TRBJ2-7
CASSPGTSGGGYEQYF
TGTGCCAGCAGCCCGGGGACTAGCGGGGGCGGCTACGAGCAGTACTTC
>NA|TRBV14|few|TRBJ1-2
CASSQGLGMSYGYTF
TGTGCCAGCAGCCAAGGATTGGGCATGTCCTATGGCTACACCTTC
>NA|TRBV13|NA|TRBJ2-7
CASSWTDEQYF
TGTGCCAGCAGCTGGACGGACGAGCAGTACTTC
>NA|TRBV28|NA|TRBJ1-1
CASTLLAGSYTEAFF
TGTGCCAGCACCCTCCTCGCCGGGAGCTACACTGAAGCTTTCTTT
>NA|TRBV9|NA|TRBJ1-6
CASSVEGVYNSPLHF
TGTGCCAGCAGCGTAGAGGGGGTCTATAATTCACCCCTCCACTTT
>NA|TRBV4-1|NA|TRBJ1-5
CASSPAQTDQPQHF
TGCGCCAGCAGCCCGGCTCAGACCGATCAGCCCCAGCATTTT
>NA|TRBV9|NA|TRBJ1-1
CASSVVPGPDTEAFF
TGTGCCAGCAGCGTAGTACCGGGGCCGGACACTGAAGCTTTCTTT
>NA|TRBV7-3|NA|TRBJ2-3
CASSLGAADTQYF
TGTGCCAGCAGCTTAGGAGCGGCAGATACGCAGTATTTT
>NA|TRBV7-7|NA|TRBJ2-3
CASSPHPPDTQYF
TGTGCCAGCAGCCCCCACCCCCCGGATACGCAGTATTTT
>NA|TRBV7-9|NA|TRBJ2-3
CASSPSSTDTQYF
TGTGCCAGCAGCCCTAGTAGTACAGATACGCAGTATTTT
>NA|TRBV6-1|many|TRBJ1-1
CASMLTGWNTEAFF
TGTGCCAGCATGTTAACGGGTTGGAACACTGAAGCTTTCTTT
>TRBD2|TRBV28|NA|TRBJ2-5
CASSPGLAGNQETQYF
TGTGCCAGCAGCCCTGGACTAGCGGGGAACCAAGAGACCCAGTACTTC
>NA|TRBV19|few|TRBJ1-2
CASRPSPRARGSNYGYTF
TGTGCCAGTAGGCCCAGTCCGAGGGCGAGGGGATCTAACTATGGCTACACCTTC
>TRBD1|TRBV28|NA|TRBJ1-4
CASRRPGTVTTNEKLFF
TGTGCCAGCAGGCGTCCCGGGACAGTGACAACTAATGAAAAACTGTTTTTT
>NA|TRBV18|NA|TRBJ1-3
CASSSIAGAVGNTIYF
TGTGCCAGCTCTTCCATTGCGGGGGCAGTTGGAAACACCATATATTTT
>NA|TRBV5-1|NA|TRBJ1-3
CASSLAGAGNTIYF
TGCGCCAGCAGCTTGGCAGGGGCTGGAAACACCATATATTTT
>TRBD1|TRBV29-1|NA|TRBJ1-4
CSVDDRGKLFF
TGCAGCGTTGACGACAGGGGAAAACTGTTTTTT
>NA|TRBV5-1|NA|TRBJ2-7
CASSLMTGIYEQYF
TGCGCCAGCAGCTTAATGACAGGTATCTACGAGCAGTACTTC
>TRBD2|TRBV9|NA|TRBJ2-1
CASSSGTSGYNEQFF
TGTGCCAGCTCTTCCGGGACTAGCGGATACAATGAGCAGTTCTTC
>TRBD1|TRBV6-1|NA|TRBJ2-2
CASSEVGTGRTGELFF
TGTGCCAGCAGTGAAGTGGGGACAGGGCGTACCGGGGAGCTGTTTTTT
>NA|TRBV12-5|NA|TRBJ2-2
CASGLGVTGELFF
TGTGCTAGTGGTTTGGGAGTCACCGGGGAGCTGTTTTTT
>TRBD2|TRBV6-6|NA|TRBJ2-1
CASSYSPSGNNEQFF
TGTGCCAGCAGTTACTCTCCTAGCGGGAACAATGAGCAGTTCTTC
>NA|TRBV5-1|NA|TRBJ2-3
CASSFFGPGGTDTQYF
TGCGCCAGCAGCTTCTTTGGGCCGGGGGGCACAGATACGCAGTATTTT
>NA|TRBV1|NA|TRBJ2-5
CTSSQDLGGAQETQYF
TGCACCAGCAGCCAAGATCTGGGGGGGGCCCAAGAGACCCAGTACTTC
>TRBD2|TRBV27|NA|TRBJ2-1
CASSIGGVSYNEQFF
TGTGCCAGCAGCATTGGGGGGGTCTCCTACAATGAGCAGTTCTTC
>NA|TRBV6-5|NA|TRBJ2-1
CASSPGHLGEQFF
TGTGCCAGCAGTCCCGGACATCTCGGTGAGCAGTTCTTC
>TRBD1|TRBV15|once|TRBJ1-1
CATSIWDRRPSNTEAFF
TGTGCCACCAGCATCTGGGACAGGCGTCCATCCAACACTGAAGCTTTCTTT
>NA|TRBV19|NA|TRBJ1-5
CASSRTATNQPQHF
TGTGCCAGTAGTAGGACAGCCACGAATCAGCCCCAGCATTTT
>TRBD2|TRBV4-2|NA|TRBJ2-1
CASSEYPGLAFSNEQFF
TGTGCCAGCAGCGAATATCCGGGACTAGCGTTCTCCAATGAGCAGTTCTTC
>NA|TRBV30|NA|TRBJ1-4
CAWSAGGFGTTNEKLFF
TGTGCCTGGAGTGCGGGGGGATTCGGAACAACTAATGAAAAACTGTTTTTT
>NA|TRBV30|NA|TRBJ1-5
CAWSVRGRYQPQHF
TGTGCCTGGAGTGTACGGGGCCGATATCAGCCCCAGCATTTT
>NA|TRBV4-1|few|TRBJ2-7
CASSQATAEPYEQYF
TGCGCCAGCAGCCAAGCGACGGCAGAGCCCTACGAGCAGTACTTC
>NA|TRBV28|NA|TRBJ2-1
CASSPLPYIRGQFF
TGTGCCAGCAGTCCCCTTCCATACATCCGAGGGCAGTTCTTC